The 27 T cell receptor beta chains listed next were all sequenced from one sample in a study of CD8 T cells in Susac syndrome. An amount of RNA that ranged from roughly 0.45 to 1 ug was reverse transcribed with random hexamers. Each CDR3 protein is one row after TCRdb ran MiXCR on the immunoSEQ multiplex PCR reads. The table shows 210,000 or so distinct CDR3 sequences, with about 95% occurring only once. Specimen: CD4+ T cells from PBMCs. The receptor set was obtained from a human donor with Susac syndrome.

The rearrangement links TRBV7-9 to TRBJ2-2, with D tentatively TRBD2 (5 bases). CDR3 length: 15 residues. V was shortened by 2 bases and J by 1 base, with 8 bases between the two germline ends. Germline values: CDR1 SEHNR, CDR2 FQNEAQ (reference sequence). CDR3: CASSLRGVNTGELFF. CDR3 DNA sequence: TGTGCCAGCAGCTTACGGGGAGTGAACACCGGGGAGCTGTTTTTT.

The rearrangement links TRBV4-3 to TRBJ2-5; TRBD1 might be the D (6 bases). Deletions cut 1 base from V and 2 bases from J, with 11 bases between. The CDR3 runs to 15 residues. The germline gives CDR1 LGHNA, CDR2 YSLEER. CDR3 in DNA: TGCGCCAGCAGCCAAGTAACACAGGGACAAGAGACCCAGTACTTC. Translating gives CASSQVTQGQETQYF.

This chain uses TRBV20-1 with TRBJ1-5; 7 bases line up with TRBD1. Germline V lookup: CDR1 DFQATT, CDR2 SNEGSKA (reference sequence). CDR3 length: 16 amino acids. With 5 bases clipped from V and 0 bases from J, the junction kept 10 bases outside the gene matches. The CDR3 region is CSAHKGAGDSNQPQHF. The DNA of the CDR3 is TGCAGTGCTCATAAGGGGGCAGGGGATAGCAATCAGCCCCAGCATTTT.

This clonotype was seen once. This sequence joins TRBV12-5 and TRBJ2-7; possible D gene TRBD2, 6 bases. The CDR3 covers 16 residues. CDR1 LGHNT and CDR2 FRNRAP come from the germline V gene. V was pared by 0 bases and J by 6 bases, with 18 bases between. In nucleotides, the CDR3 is TGTGCTAGTGGTTTGGTAAGCGGGCAGGAAGGCGGCGAGCAGTACTTC. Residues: CASGLVSGQEGGEQYF.

Here the CDR3 DNA reads TGCGCCAGCAGCTTGGCGGGCGATCCCGAGGAAAAACTGTTTTTT. Translated: CASSLAGDPEEKLFF. This chain uses TRBV5-1 with TRBJ1-4; D gene uncertain. V lost 0 bases, J lost 8 bases, and 14 bases lay in between. The CDR3 loop spans 15 amino acids. Germline values: CDR1 SGHRS, CDR2 YFSETQ.

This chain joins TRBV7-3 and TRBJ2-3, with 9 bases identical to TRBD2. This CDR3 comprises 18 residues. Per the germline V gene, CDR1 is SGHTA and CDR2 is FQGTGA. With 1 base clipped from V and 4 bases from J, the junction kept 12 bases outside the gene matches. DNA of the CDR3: TGTGCCAGCAGCTTAATGCCCAGGACTGGCGGGGGGGCAGATACGCAGTATTTT. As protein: CASSLMPRTGGGADTQYF.

The CDR3: CSARVSIPYEQYF. DNA of the CDR3: TGCAGTGCTAGAGTCAGTATACCCTACGAGCAGTACTTC. The chain uses TRBV20-1 and TRBJ2-7; D unresolved. This CDR3 contains 13 residues. V lost 1 base to trimming and J lost 2 bases, with 9 bases between them. Germline V gene lookup returns CDR1 DFQATT and CDR2 SNEGSKA (reference sequence).

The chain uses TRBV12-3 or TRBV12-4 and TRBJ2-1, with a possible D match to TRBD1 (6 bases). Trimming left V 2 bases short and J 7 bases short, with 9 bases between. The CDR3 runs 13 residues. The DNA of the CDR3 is TGTGCCAGCAGTTTACCCGGACAGAATGAGCAGTTCTTC. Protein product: CASSLPGQNEQFF.

CDR3 nucleotide sequence: TGTGCCAGCAGCCCCTCTCCTGGGGCCAACGTCCTGACTTTC. Translating gives CASSPSPGANVLTF. This sequence joins TRBV7-8 and TRBJ2-6; D gene ambiguous. Germline CDR1 reads SGHVS; CDR2 reads FQNEAQ. Trimming left V 5 bases short and J 2 bases short, with 7 bases between. The CDR3 is made up of 14 amino acids.

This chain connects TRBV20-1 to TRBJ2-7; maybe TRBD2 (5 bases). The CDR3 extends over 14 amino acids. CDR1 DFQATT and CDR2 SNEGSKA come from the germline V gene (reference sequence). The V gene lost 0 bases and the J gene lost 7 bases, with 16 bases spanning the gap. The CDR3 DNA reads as TGCAGTGCTAGAGATTCTCTGGGAGAACGGGAGCAGTACTTC. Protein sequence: CSARDSLGEREQYF.

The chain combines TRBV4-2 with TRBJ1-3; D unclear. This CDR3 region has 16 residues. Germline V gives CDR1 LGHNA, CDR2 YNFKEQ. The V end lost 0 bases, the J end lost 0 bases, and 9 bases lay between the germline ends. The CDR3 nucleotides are TGTGCCAGCAGCCAAGAGGTGGCCGTCTCTGGAAACACCATATATTTT. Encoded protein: CASSQEVAVSGNTIYF.

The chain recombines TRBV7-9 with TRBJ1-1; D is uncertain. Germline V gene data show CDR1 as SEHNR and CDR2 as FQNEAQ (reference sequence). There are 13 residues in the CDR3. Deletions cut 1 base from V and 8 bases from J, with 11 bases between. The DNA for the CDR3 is TGTGCCAGCAGCTTAGGCAACGCCGGGGAAGCTTTCTTT. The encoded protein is CASSLGNAGEAFF.

CDR3 protein: CASSSGVGAFF. The CDR3 DNA reads TGTGCCAGCAGCTCCGGGGTAGGCGCTTTCTTT. V usage is TRBV7-9 and J usage is TRBJ1-1, with no clear D. Germline V lookup: CDR1 SEHNR, CDR2 FQNEAQ (reference sequence). This CDR3 region has 11 residues. V lost 4 bases to trimming and J lost 11 bases, with 11 bases between them.

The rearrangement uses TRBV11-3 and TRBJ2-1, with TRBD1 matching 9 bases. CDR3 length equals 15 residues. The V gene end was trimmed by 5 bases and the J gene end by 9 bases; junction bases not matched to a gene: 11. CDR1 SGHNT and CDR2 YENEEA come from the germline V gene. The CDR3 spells CASSRPGQGTIEQFF. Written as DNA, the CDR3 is TGTGCCAGCAGCCGCCCCGGACAGGGGACGATTGAGCAGTTCTTC.

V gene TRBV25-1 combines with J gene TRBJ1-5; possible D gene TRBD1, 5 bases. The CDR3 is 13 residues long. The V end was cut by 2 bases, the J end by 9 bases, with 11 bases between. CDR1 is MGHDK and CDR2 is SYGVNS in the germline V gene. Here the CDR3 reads CASSEGAYGPQHF. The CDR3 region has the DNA TGTGCCAGCAGTGAAGGGGCATACGGGCCCCAGCATTTT. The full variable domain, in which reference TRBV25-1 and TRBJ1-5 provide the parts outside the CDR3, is EADIYQTPRYLVIGTGKKITLECSQTMGHDKMYWYQQDPGMELHLIHYSYGVNSTEKGDLSSESTVSRIRTEHFPLTLESARPSHTSQYLCASSEGAYGPQHFGDGTRLSIL.

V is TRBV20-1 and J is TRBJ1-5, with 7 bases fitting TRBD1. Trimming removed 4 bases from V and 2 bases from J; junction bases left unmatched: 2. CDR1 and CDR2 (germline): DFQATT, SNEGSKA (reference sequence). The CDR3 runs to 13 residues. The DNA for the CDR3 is TGCAGTGCTATGAGGGGGCGCAATCAGCCCCAGCATTTT. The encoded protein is CSAMRGRNQPQHF.

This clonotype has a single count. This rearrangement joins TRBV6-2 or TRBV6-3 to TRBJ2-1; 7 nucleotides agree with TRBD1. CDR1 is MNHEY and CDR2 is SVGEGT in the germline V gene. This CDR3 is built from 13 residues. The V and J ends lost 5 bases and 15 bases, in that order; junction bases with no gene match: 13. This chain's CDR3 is CASSDRLTGHRFF. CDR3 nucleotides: TGTGCCAGCAGTGACAGACTGACAGGGCATCGGTTCTTC.

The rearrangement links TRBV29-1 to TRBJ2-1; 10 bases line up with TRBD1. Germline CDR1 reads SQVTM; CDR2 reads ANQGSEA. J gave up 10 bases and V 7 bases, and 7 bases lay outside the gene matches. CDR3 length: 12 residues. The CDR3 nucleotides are TGCAGCGGAGGACAGGGGGTCGAGGAGCAGTTCTTC. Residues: CSGGQGVEEQFF.

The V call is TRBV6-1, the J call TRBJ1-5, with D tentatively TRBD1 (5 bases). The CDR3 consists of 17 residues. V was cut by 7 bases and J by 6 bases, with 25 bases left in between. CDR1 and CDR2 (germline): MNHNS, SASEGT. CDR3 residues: CASTQRQTAESGQPQHF. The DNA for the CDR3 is TGTGCCAGCACTCAACGACAGACAGCTGAATCGGGTCAGCCCCAGCATTTT.

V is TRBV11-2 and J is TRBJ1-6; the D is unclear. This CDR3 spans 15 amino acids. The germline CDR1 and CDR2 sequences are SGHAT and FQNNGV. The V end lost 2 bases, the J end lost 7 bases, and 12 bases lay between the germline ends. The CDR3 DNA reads TGTGCCAGCAGCTTAAGTGGACGGCCCAATTCACCCCTCCACTTT. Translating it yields CASSLSGRPNSPLHF.

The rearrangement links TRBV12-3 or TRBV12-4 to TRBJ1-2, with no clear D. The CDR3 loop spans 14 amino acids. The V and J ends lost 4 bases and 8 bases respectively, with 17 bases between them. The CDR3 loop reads CASSSPPLFWGYTF. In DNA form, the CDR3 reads TGTGCCAGCAGTTCCCCCCCCTTGTTTTGGGGCTACACCTTC.

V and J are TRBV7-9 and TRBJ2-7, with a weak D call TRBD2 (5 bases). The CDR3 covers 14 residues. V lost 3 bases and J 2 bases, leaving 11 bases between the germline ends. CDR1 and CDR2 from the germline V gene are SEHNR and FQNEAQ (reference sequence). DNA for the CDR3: TGTGCCAGCAGCTTGGCGGACGGGACCTACGAGCAGTACTTC. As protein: CASSLADGTYEQYF.

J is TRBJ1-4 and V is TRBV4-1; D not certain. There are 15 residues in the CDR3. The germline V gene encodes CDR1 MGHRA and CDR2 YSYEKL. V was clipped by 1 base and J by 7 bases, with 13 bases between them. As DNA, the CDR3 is TGCGCCAGCAGCCAAGGTCTCCTTGCAGGTGAAAAACTGTTTTTT. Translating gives CASSQGLLAGEKLFF.

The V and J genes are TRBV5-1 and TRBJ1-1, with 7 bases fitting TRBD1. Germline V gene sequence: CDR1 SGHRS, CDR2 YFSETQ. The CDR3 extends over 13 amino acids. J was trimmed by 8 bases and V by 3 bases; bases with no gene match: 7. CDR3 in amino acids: CASSSQGTPEAFF. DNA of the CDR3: TGCGCCAGCAGCTCACAGGGGACCCCCGAAGCTTTCTTT.

The CDR3 coding sequence is TGTGCCAGCAGTTTGATGCGGGGGAGCACAGATACGCAGTATTTT. Its translation is CASSLMRGSTDTQYF. The genes are TRBV12-3 or TRBV12-4 and TRBJ2-3, with 7 positions matching TRBD2. After removal of 3 bases from V and 0 bases from J, the junction contained 3 bases not matched to a gene. This CDR3 spans 15 amino acids.

CDR3 amino acids: CSVEAGSNQPQHF. In DNA form, the CDR3 reads TGCAGCGTTGAAGCCGGTAGCAATCAGCCCCAGCATTTT. The chain combines TRBV29-1 with TRBJ1-5; no definite D call. This CDR3 contains 13 residues. Trimming took off 1 base at V and 0 bases at J, with 4 bases between the two ends. CDR1 and CDR2 from the germline V gene are SQVTM and ANQGSEA.

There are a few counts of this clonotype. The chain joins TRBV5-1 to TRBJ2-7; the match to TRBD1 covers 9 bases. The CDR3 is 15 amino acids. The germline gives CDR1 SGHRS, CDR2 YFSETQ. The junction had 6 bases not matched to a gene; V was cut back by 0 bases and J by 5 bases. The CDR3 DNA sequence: TGCGCCAGCAGCTTGGTCGGGACAGGGTGGGACGAGCAGTACTTC. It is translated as CASSLVGTGWDEQYF.